This T cell receptor (beta chain) originates from a study of spatial heterogeneity in lung cancer. Whole-study context: Detected sequences consistently included more beta-chain ones than alpha-chain ones.

This CDR3 is 16 amino acids long. V lost 7 bases to trimming and J lost 5 bases, with 23 bases between them. Study-wide points: How many expanded intratumoral alpha and beta TCRs were present tracked the tumor mutation count, which was a count of nonsynonymous mutations.

This clonotype is judged medium-sized (0.01 to 0.1%). The target antigen is unknown. The time point denotes: sample taken at primary tumor resection. Unsorted tumor, nontumor lung tissue or cryopreserved PBMC supplied the whole RNA. TCRdb redid the calling of the 5' RACE reads with MiXCR, one entry per CDR3 protein. This sample yields 2,000 to 2,500 distinct CDR3 sequences, of which 5.5% to 7% are seen a single time; about 9% belongs to the top ten. The receptor was derived from a male donor with early-stage non-small cell lung cancer. Sequencing was performed on lung tumor tissue, taken at surgery. The rearrangement joins TRBV12-3 or TRBV12-4 to TRBJ2-5; D may correspond to TRBD1 or TRBD2 (5 bases each). DNA for the CDR3: TGTGCCAGCACCTCACTGCGGGCGCGAGAGGGGGAGACCCAGTACTTC. Translated: CASTSLRAREGETQYF.